This T cell receptor beta chain was recovered during a study of T and B cells in COVID-19 patients. About the study: Critical illness requiring mechanical ventilation or extracorporeal membrane oxygenation affected three fifths of the roughly 20 active-infection patients.

BIOMED2 TRB-A/B primer pools were used in multiplex TRB PCR. One entry per CDR3 protein, called by TCRdb with MiXCR from the multiplex PCR reads. Among 4,500 to 5,000 distinct CDR3 sequences listed, about 33% were seen once. Notes on the study in general: Symptomatic-phase blood samples from mildly ill patients and early samples from severe cases were scarce.

Germline V gene sequence: CDR1 SGHVS, CDR2 FNYEAQ. The CDR3 length is 13 residues. The V end was cut by 1 base, the J end by 6 bases, with 10 bases between. As regards this clonotype: Its antigen is as yet unknown.

Each TRB amplification used about 220-500 ng of genomic DNA from blood. The receptor was isolated from a human donor who had recovered from COVID-19. The rearrangement links TRBV7-6 to TRBJ2-7, with no clear D. The sequenced material came from blood. Here the CDR3 DNA reads TGTGCCAGCAGCTTAGATCCCCAGATCGAGCAGTACTTC. This gives the protein CASSLDPQIEQYF.